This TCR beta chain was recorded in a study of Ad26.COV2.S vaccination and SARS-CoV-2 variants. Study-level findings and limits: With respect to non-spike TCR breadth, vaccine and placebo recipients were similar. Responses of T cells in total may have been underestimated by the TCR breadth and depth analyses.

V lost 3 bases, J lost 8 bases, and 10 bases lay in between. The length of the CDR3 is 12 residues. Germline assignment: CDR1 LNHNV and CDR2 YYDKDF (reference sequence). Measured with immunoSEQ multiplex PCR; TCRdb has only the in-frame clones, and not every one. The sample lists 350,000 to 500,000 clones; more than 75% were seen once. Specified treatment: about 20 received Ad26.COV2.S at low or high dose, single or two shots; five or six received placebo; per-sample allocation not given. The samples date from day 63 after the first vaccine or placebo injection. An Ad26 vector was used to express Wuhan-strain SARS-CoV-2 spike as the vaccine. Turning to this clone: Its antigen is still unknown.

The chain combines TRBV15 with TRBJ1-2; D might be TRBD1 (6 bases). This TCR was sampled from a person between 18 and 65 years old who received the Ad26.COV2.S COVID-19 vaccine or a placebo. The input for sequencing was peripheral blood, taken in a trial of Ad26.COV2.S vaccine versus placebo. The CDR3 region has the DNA TGTGCCACCAGCAGCACTGACAGGGGCTACACCTTC. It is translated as CATSSTDRGYTF.